This entry features one T cell receptor (beta chain) sequence. The antigen is undetermined. Other DNA sequences in the same sample also yield this CDR3. CD45RO-negative, CCR7-selected cells formed the naive CD8 fraction, which excluded terminally differentiated effector memory CD45RA+ cells. These data come from a study of shared clonotypes between healthy human individuals. Study-level information: Those who served as donors were two women and a few men between the ages of 18 and 49.

Study-wide results and caveats: The small donor group covered limited genetic and exposure diversity. Naive subsets tended to show greater estimated richness than memory subsets. Some clonotypes were shared by all four sorted-subset donors, while others were not shared. The non-shared ones had lower generation probabilities than the shared ones.

Sequencing used immunoSEQ multiplex PCR; TCRdb keeps in-frame clones, though not all of them. The sample carries about 2 million clones, about 94% recorded once. Germline V CDR1 and CDR2: MNHEY, SMNVEV (reference sequence). This CDR3 has 16 amino acids. The V end was cut by 0 bases, the J end by 0 bases, with 10 bases between. The chain links TRBV27 to TRBJ2-3; D is possibly TRBD2 (7 bases). This TCR was recovered from a man in his late teens or twenties in good health. Sequenced: naive CD8+ T cells sorted from blood. In DNA, the CDR3 is TGTGCCAGCAGTTTATCGGGGGGGCTTAGCACAGATACGCAGTATTTT. Residues: CASSLSGGLSTDTQYF.